The next 5 T cell receptor beta chains were all read from a single sample in a study of vaccination and CD4 T cells after COVID-19. TCRdb processed the PCR reads anew with MiXCR; each CDR3 protein has one entry. The data contain tens of thousands of distinct CDR3 sequences, about three fifths of them seen just once; the ten biggest clones take up less than 1.5%. This material consisted of CD4+ T cells from blood, taken before SARS-CoV-2 vaccination. These receptors came from a human donor who had recovered from COVID-19.

CDR3 protein: CSARDPNEQYF. DNA of the CDR3: TGCAGTGCTAGAGATCCCAACGAGCAGTACTTC. This sequence joins TRBV20-1 and TRBJ2-7; D is unresolved. Germline CDR1 DFQATT, CDR2 SNEGSKA (reference sequence). Trimming stripped 0 bases from V and 5 bases from J, with 5 bases between. This CDR3 is built from 11 residues.

This clonotype was seen once. This chain links TRBV28 with TRBJ2-6; TRBD1 matches 7 bases. The germline V gene has CDR1 MDHEN and CDR2 SYDVKM. Trimming cost V 4 bases and J 2 bases; bases outside gene matches: 8. CDR3 length equals 17 residues. The DNA for the CDR3 is TGTGCCAGCAGTTCGCCGACAGGGCGAACTGGGGCCAACGTCCTGACTTTC. Translation: CASSSPTGRTGANVLTF.

The chain has TRBV19 and TRBJ1-1, with D perhaps TRBD1 (6 bases). V was pared by 5 bases and J by 1 base, with 8 bases between. The germline V gene encodes CDR1 LNHDA and CDR2 SQIVND (reference sequence). The CDR3 runs to 13 residues. This CDR3 is CASSEGGNTEAFF. The DNA for the CDR3 is TGTGCCAGTAGTGAGGGGGGGAACACTGAAGCTTTCTTT.

The chain uses TRBV4-1 and TRBJ1-6, with 10 bases lining up with TRBD1. The CDR3 is made up of 16 amino acids. Looked up from germline, CDR1 is MGHRA and CDR2 is YSYEKL. V was clipped by 0 bases and J by 8 bases; unmatched bases: 4. CDR3 nucleotides: TGCGCCAGCAGCCAAGATAGGGACAGGGGTTATTCACCCCTCCACTTT. This translates into CASSQDRDRGYSPLHF.

The DNA for the CDR3 is TGTGCCAGCAACCCCTACAGGGGAATTGGTCAAGAGACCCAGTACTTC. This codes for CASNPYRGIGQETQYF. J is TRBJ2-5 and V is TRBV6-1; 7 nucleotides match TRBD1. The CDR3 sequence is 16 residues long. With V trimmed by 7 bases and J by 2 bases, 13 bases remained unmatched. Per the germline V gene, CDR1 is MNHNS and CDR2 is SASEGT.